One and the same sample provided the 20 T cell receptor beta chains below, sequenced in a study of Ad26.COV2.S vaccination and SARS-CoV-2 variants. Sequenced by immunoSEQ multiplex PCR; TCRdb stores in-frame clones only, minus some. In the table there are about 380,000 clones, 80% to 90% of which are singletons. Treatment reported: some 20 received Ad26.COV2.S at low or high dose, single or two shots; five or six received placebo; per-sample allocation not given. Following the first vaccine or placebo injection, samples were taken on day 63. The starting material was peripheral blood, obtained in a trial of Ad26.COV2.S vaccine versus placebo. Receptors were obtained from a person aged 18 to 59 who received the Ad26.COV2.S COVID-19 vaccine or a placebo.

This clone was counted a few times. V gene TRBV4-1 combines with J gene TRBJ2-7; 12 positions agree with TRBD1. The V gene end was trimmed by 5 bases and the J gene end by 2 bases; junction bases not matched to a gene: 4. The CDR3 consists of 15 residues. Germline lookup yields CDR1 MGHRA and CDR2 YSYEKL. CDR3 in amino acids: CASSARDRGPYEQYF. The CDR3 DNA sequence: TGCGCCAGCAGCGCCCGGGACAGGGGGCCCTACGAGCAGTACTTC.

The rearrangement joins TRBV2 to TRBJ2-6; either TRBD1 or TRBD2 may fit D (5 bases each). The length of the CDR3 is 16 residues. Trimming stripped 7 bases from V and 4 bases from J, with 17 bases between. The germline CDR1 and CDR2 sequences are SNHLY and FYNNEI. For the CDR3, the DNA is TGTGCCAGCACGGGACCCCTTGGGGTGGGGGCCAACGTCCTGACTTTC. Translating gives CASTGPLGVGANVLTF.

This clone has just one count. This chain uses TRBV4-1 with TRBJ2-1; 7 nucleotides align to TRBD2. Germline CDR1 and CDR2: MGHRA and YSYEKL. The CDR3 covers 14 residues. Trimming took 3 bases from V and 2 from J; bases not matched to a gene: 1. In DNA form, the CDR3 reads TGCGCCAGCAGCCAGGCGGGGGCCTACAATGAGCAGTTCTTC. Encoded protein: CASSQAGAYNEQFF.

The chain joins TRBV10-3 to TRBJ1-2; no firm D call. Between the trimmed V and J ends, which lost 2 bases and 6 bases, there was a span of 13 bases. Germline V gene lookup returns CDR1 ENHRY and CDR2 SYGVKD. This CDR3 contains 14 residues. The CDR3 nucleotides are TGTGCCATCAGTGAGACACCCGGGAGGGATGGCTACACCTTC. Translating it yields CAISETPGRDGYTF.

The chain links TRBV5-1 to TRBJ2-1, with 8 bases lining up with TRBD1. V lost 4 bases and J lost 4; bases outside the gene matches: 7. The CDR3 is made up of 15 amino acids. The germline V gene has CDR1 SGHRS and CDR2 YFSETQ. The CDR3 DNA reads TGCGCCAGCAGCCGACAGGGGTCCTCTTACAATGAGCAGTTCTTC. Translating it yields CASSRQGSSYNEQFF.

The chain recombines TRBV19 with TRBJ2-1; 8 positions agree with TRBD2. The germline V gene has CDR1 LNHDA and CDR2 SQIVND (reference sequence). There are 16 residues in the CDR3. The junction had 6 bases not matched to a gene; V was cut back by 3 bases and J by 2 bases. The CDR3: CASSMVAGGPYNEQFF. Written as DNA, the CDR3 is TGTGCCAGTAGTATGGTGGCGGGGGGTCCCTACAATGAGCAGTTCTTC.

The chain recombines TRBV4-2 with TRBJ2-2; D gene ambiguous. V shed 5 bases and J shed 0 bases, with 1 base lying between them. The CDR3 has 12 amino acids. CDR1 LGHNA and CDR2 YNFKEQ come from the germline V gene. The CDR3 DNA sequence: TGTGCCAGCAGCACGAACACCGGGGAGCTGTTTTTT. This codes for CASSTNTGELFF.

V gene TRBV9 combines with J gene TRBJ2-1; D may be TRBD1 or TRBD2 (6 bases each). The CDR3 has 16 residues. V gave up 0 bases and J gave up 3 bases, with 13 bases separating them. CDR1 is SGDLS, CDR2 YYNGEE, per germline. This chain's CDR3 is CASSVEGGLVYNEQFF. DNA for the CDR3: TGTGCCAGCAGCGTAGAGGGGGGCCTAGTCTACAATGAGCAGTTCTTC.

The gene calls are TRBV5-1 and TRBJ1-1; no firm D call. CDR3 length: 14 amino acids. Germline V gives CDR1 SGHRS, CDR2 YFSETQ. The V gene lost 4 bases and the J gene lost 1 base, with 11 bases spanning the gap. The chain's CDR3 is CASSRWTENTEAFF. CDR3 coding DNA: TGCGCCAGCAGCCGTTGGACGGAGAACACTGAAGCTTTCTTT.

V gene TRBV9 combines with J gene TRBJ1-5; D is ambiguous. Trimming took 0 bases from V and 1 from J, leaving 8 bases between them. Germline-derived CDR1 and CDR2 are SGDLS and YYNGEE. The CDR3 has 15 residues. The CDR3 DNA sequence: TGTGCCAGCAGCGTAGGCCCCATAAGCAATCAGCCCCAGCATTTT. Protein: CASSVGPISNQPQHF.

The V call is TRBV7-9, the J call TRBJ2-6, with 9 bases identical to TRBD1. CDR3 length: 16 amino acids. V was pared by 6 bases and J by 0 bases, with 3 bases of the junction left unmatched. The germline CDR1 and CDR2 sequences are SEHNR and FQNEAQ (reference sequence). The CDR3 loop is CASRLQGASGANVLTF. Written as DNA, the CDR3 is TGTGCCAGCAGACTACAGGGGGCCTCTGGGGCCAACGTCCTGACTTTC.

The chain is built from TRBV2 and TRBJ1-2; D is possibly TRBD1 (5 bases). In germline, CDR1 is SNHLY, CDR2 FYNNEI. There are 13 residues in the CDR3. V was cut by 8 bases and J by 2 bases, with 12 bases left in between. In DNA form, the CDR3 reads TGTGCCAGCCGTCAGGGAGAGAACTATGGCTACACCTTC. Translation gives CASRQGENYGYTF.

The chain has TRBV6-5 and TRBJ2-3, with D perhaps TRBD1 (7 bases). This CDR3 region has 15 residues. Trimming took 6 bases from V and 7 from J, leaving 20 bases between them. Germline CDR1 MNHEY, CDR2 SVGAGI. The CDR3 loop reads CASSPQGRGTNTQYF. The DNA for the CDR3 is TGTGCCAGCAGCCCACAGGGGCGGGGAACTAATACGCAGTATTTT.

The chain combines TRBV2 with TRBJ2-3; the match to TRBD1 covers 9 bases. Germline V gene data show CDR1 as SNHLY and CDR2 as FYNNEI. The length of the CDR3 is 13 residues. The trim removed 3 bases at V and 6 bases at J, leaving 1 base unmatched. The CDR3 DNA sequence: TGTGCCAGCAGTGAGGACAGGGGTGATACGCAGTATTTT. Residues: CASSEDRGDTQYF.

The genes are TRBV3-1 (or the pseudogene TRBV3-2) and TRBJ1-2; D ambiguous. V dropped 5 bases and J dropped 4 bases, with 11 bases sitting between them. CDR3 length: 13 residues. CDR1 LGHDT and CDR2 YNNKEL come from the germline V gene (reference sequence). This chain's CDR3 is CASSFLDTYGYTF. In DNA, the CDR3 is TGTGCCAGCAGCTTTTTAGACACCTATGGCTACACCTTC.

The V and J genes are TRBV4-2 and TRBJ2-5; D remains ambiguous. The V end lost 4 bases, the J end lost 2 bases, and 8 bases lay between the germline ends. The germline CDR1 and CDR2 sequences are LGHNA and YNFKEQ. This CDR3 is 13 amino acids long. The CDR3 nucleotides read TGTGCCAGCAGCCGACATGATCAAGAGACCCAGTACTTC. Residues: CASSRHDQETQYF.

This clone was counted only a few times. CDR3 bases: TGTGCCAGCAGCCTTCGTACTAATGAAAAACTGTTTTTT. Its protein is CASSLRTNEKLFF. This chain connects TRBV11-3 to TRBJ1-4; D is ambiguous. CDR3 length: 13 residues. V was pared by 5 bases and J by 2 bases, with 6 bases between. Per the germline V gene, CDR1 is SGHNT and CDR2 is YENEEA.

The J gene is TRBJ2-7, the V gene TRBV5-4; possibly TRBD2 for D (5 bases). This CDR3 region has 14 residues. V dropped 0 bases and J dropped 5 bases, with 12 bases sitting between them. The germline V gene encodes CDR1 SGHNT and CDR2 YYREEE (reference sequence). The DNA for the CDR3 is TGTGCCAGCAGCTTGGGTGGCCACGGGGACGAGCAGTACTTC. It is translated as CASSLGGHGDEQYF.

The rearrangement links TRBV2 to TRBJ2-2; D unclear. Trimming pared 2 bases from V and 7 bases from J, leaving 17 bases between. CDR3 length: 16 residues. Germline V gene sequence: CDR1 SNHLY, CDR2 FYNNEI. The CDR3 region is CASSEKANTKHGELFF. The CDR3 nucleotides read TGTGCCAGCAGTGAAAAGGCAAACACCAAGCACGGGGAGCTGTTTTTT. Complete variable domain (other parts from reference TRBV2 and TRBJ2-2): EPEVTQTPSHQVTQMGQEVILRCVPISNHLYFYWYRQILGQKVEFLVSFYNNEISEKSEIFDDQFSVERPDGSNFTLKIRSTKLEDSAMYFCASSEKANTKHGELFFGEGSRLTVL.

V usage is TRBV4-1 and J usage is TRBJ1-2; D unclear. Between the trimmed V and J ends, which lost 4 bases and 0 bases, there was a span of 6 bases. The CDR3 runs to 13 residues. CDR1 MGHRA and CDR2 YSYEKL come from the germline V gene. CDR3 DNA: TGCGCCAGCAGCCCGCAAGCTAACTATGGCTACACCTTC. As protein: CASSPQANYGYTF.